This T cell receptor (beta chain) stems from a study of tumor-infiltrating lymphocytes in primary liver carcinoma. Points from the study as a whole: Among top clones, only about 8-25% appeared in all five tumor regions.

Each 20-30 mg portion of unsorted bulk tissue served as the source for co-extraction of RNA and DNA. About this clonotype itself: Its antigen remains unidentified. An end of the junction differs from the germline gene, which may be a read error.

The authors made TCR beta cDNA from around 500 ng total RNA with a constant-region primer. Libraries of TCR beta came from three nested multiplex PCR rounds with slightly modified ARM-PCR. The study ran its first two PCR rounds for nine to ten cycles each, using TRBV1-TRBV30 forward primers and a C-beta reverse primer. A single record per CDR3 protein comes from TCRdb applying MiXCR to the multiplex PCR reads. The sample holds tens of thousands of distinct CDR3 sequences; 78% are singletons and the top ten take approximately 46%. This CDR3 comprises 13 residues. Looked up from germline, CDR1 is MGHRA and CDR2 is YSYEKL.

This receptor was taken from a man aged 40-50 years with primary liver carcinoma and hepatitis B virus infection. Sequencing used liver tumor tissue from sampling region 3. The sample's subset: tumor region T3, left-lateral pole. The chain has TRBV4-1 and TRBJ2-7; no clear D gene. DNA of the CDR3: TGCGCCAGCAGTCAAGTCCCGCCCTACAAGCAGTACTTC. Encoded protein: CASSQVPPYKQYF.